The clone carrying this TCR beta chain has at least ten counts. Its antigen is unidentified. The sample belongs to a study of read filtering for tumor transcriptome and immune sequencing. This library used roughly 370 ng RNA and molecular barcoded adaptors spanning alpha/delta and beta/gamma chains. A single record per CDR3 protein comes from TCRdb applying MiXCR to the reads. The sample lists over 25,000 distinct CDR3 sequences; approximately 15% were seen once. Study-level points and caveats: RNA-seq captured clonotypes less deeply and reliably than IR-seq.

The V and J ends lost 4 bases and 0 bases, in that order; junction bases with no gene match: 7. Germline V gives CDR1 SGHRS, CDR2 YFSETQ. The CDR3 has 15 amino acids. Sequencing was done on a sample of a population of CD138-negative cells sorted from bone marrow. The chain recombines TRBV5-1 with TRBJ2-7, with 7 nucleotides matching TRBD1. This receptor was identified in a donor aged 40 or older with multiple myeloma. The CDR3 protein is CASSQSGQYSYEQYF. CDR3 nucleotide sequence: TGCGCCAGCAGCCAATCGGGACAGTACTCCTACGAGCAGTACTTC.